This section outlines one T cell receptor (beta chain) sequence together with its context. What it binds is unknown. A read error may account for a junction end that differs from germline. The data originate from a study of tumor and adjacent non-tumor tissue in lung cancer. Study-wide context: Samples averaged roughly 4.2 million productive TCRbeta reads each. Study-wide results and limits: TCR diversity was significantly greater in tumor than normal lung tissue. Shorter survival was associated with higher TCR diversity in tumors. Tumor repertoires had a smaller top 100 clone share than normal lung.

This sample's RNA came from whole unsorted tissue. Distant lung tissue was collected more than 3 cm away from the tumor edge. A modified ARM-PCR protocol with three rounds of nested PCR amplified TCRbeta. TCRdb redid the calling of the multiplex PCR reads with MiXCR, one entry per CDR3 protein. In the table there are roughly 82,000 distinct CDR3 sequences, under 80% of which are singletons. This receptor was obtained from a woman aged 45-65 years with non-small cell lung cancer. Input material: distant non-tumor lung tissue.

The CDR3 spells CSAKTGDGYEQHF. CDR3 DNA: TGCAGTGCTAAAACAGGGGACGGCTACGAGCAGCACTTC. This sequence joins TRBV20-1 and TRBJ2-7, with 7 bases that match TRBD1. The germline V gene has CDR1 DFQATT and CDR2 SNEGSKA (reference sequence). CDR3 length: 13 residues.